One TCR beta chain is described in this entry. The antigen is unknown. This specimen belongs to a study of shared clonotypes between healthy human individuals. Study-wide results and caveats: Compared with clonotypes that all four donors shared, non-shared clonotypes had lower generation probabilities. Rarefaction indicated that sorted-subset sequencing remained incomplete although depth was large.

After removal of 5 bases from V and 3 bases from J, the junction contained 9 bases not matched to a gene. CDR3 length: 16 residues. Germline assignment: CDR1 SGHTA and CDR2 FQGNSA. The protocol was immunoSEQ multiplex PCR, while the TCRdb copy is restricted to in-frame clones and leaves out a portion. The table includes about 2.4 million clones, over 85% detected once. Sequencing was done on a sample of naive CD4+ T cells from PBMCs. Subset meaning: CD45RA+ positively selected. The rearrangement uses TRBV7-2 and TRBJ2-1; 8 bases line up with TRBD2. The source of this sequence is a man aged 18 to 30 in good health. Some clones in this sample may be carry-over from other donors' samples. The CDR3 sequence is CASSRTGTRVYNEQFF. The CDR3 DNA is TGTGCCAGCAGCAGAACCGGGACTAGGGTCTACAATGAGCAGTTCTTC.